The 22 T cell receptor beta chains listed next were all sequenced from one sample in a study of identical twins. MiXCR was run by TCRdb on the 5' RACE reads, yielding one entry per CDR3 protein. Of 300,000 or so distinct CDR3 sequences in the sample, roughly 9.7% were seen once. These sequences were also reported in another study, on yellow fever vaccine responses in identical twins.

The specimen sequenced was CD8+ T cells sorted from blood. The receptors were gathered from a young woman in good health.

Notes on this clonotype: A much bigger clone sits one base away, suggesting this may be a read error. This chain joins TRBV11-1 and TRBJ2-2; 9 bases are shared with TRBD2. The CDR3 is 18 amino acids. CDR1 is SGHAT, CDR2 FQDESV, per germline (reference sequence). The CDR3 region is CASSSAPGLAVDTRELFF. The CDR3 bases are TGTGCCAGCAGCTCAGCCCCGGGACTAGCAGTCGACACCCGGGAGCTGTTTTTT.

This clonotype has a handful of counts. The chain joins TRBV20-1 to TRBJ2-5; 7 bases fit TRBD2. V lost 6 bases to trimming and J lost 2 bases; unmatched junction nucleotides: 9. The CDR3 extends over 14 amino acids. Looked up from germline, CDR1 is DFQATT and CDR2 is SNEGSKA (reference sequence). The CDR3 region has the DNA TGCAGTGCCACCCCCCTAGCGGCGCAAGAGACCCAGTACTTC. Translation gives CSATPLAAQETQYF.

This chain links TRBV4-1 with TRBJ2-1, with 7 bases fitting TRBD2. The CDR3 extends over 13 amino acids. The V and J ends lost 1 base and 8 bases, in that order; junction bases with no gene match: 2. CDR1 and CDR2 from the germline V gene are MGHRA and YSYEKL. CDR3: CASSQGAGHEQFF. CDR3 nucleotide sequence: TGCGCCAGCAGCCAAGGAGCGGGGCATGAGCAGTTCTTC.

This clonotype was observed a single time. The gene calls are TRBV4-3 and TRBJ2-7, with 7 positions matching TRBD2. The CDR3 contains 15 residues. The V gene end was trimmed by 2 bases and the J gene end by 1 base; junction bases not matched to a gene: 5. Germline V lookup: CDR1 LGHNA, CDR2 YSLEER. In nucleotides, the CDR3 is TGCGCCAGCAGCCAAACTAGCGCCCCGTCCTACGAGCAGTACTTC. This encodes CASSQTSAPSYEQYF.

With respect to this clonotype: The CDR3 ends on some other residue instead of the conserved phenylalanine or tryptophan, so this is likely a read error. Because the CDR3's place on the DNA is in doubt, the DNA is left out and the CDR3 is given as listed by TCRdb. This chain links TRBV12-3 or TRBV12-4 with TRBJ1-6; the D segment call TRBD1 is taken from the table without a DNA check. The CDR3 is 9 residues long, ends included. The CDR3 sequence is CASSLIRDR.

This clonotype was detected a few times. The rearrangement joins TRBV27 to TRBJ1-1; 9 bases agree with TRBD1. The CDR3 totals 12 residues. The germline V gene encodes CDR1 MNHEY and CDR2 SMNVEV (reference sequence). V dropped 9 bases and J dropped 7; count of bases not matched to a gene: 6. This CDR3 is CASGQGFGEAFF. The CDR3 DNA follows: TGTGCCAGTGGACAGGGGTTTGGTGAAGCTTTCTTT.

This clonotype was seen a few times. V is TRBV12-3 or TRBV12-4 and J is TRBJ2-5; 9 bases line up with TRBD1. This CDR3 is 15 amino acids long. The V gene end was trimmed by 6 bases and the J gene end by 1 base; junction bases not matched to a gene: 6. CDR3 sequence: CASRETTGGQETQYF. The CDR3 bases are TGTGCCAGCAGAGAAACGACAGGGGGCCAAGAGACCCAGTACTTC.

This clonotype was seen at least ten times. One junction end disagrees with the germline gene, perhaps due to a read error. The gene calls are TRBV9 and TRBJ2-2, with D uncertain. The CDR3 extends over 12 amino acids. CDR1 SGDLS and CDR2 YYNGEE come from the germline V gene. The CDR3, as DNA: TGTGCCACCAGCAAGCGCACCGGGGAGCTGTTTTTT. Its protein is CATSKRTGELFF.

This clonotype was counted between two and nine times. CDR3 in DNA: TGTGCCAGCAGCCAATCTCTAGCGACCTCGAACACCGGGGAGCTGTTTTTT. Encoded protein: CASSQSLATSNTGELFF. The chain is built from TRBV4-2 and TRBJ2-2; weak D call: TRBD2 (6 bases). The V end was cut by 2 bases, the J end by 0 bases, with 13 bases between. The CDR3 totals 17 residues. From germline, CDR1 is LGHNA and CDR2 YNFKEQ.

In its sample, this clonotype was seen many times. The chain recombines TRBV7-9 with TRBJ2-7; 10 nucleotides match TRBD1. CDR1 is SEHNR, CDR2 FQNEAQ, per germline (reference sequence). There are 16 residues in the CDR3. With 5 bases clipped from V and 2 bases from J, the junction kept 9 bases outside the gene matches. The CDR3 DNA follows: TGTGCCAGCAGCGGGTTGACAGGGGGCCGTCCCTACGAGCAGTACTTC. Its translation: CASSGLTGGRPYEQYF.

In its sample, this clonotype was seen many times. Here the CDR3 reads CASSSAGAYEQYF. The DNA for the CDR3 is TGTGCCAGCAGTTCAGCAGGAGCCTACGAGCAGTACTTC. The rearrangement uses TRBV27 and TRBJ2-7; D ambiguous. V lost 4 bases and J lost 2, with 9 bases in between. The CDR3 contains 13 residues. CDR1 MNHEY and CDR2 SMNVEV come from the germline V gene (reference sequence).

This clonotype was observed a handful of times. The chain carries TRBV29-1 and TRBJ2-1; D call uncertain. This CDR3 comprises 11 residues. CDR1 is SQVTM and CDR2 is ANQGSEA in the germline V gene. Trimming stripped 8 bases from V and 4 bases from J, with 9 bases between. The CDR3 loop is CSTEQYNEQFF. DNA for the CDR3: TGCAGCACCGAGCAGTACAATGAGCAGTTCTTC.

This clonotype was recorded at least ten times. The J gene is TRBJ2-7, the V gene TRBV20-1; a possible D gene is TRBD2 (6 bases). Germline V lookup: CDR1 DFQATT, CDR2 SNEGSKA (reference sequence). The CDR3 has 14 amino acids. V lost 3 bases, J lost 5 bases, and 17 bases lay in between. The CDR3 region has the DNA TGCAGTGCTAGGCGGGGAGTGGGTACTGACGAGCAGTACTTC. Protein sequence: CSARRGVGTDEQYF.

The J gene is TRBJ2-1, the V gene TRBV6-2 or TRBV6-3, with D possibly being TRBD1 or TRBD2 (11 bases each). The CDR3 has 15 amino acids. Deletions cut 4 bases from V and 16 bases from J, with 26 bases between. CDR1 is MNHEY and CDR2 is SVGEGT in the germline V gene. The CDR3 spells CASSSGQGVLAGGFF. In nucleotides, the CDR3 is TGTGCCAGCAGTTCGGGACAGGGGGTCCTAGCGGGAGGATTCTTC.

The genes are TRBV3-1 and TRBJ1-1; the D is unclear. The CDR3 covers 13 residues. V was shortened by 1 base and J by 6 bases, with 9 bases between the two germline ends. Germline V lookup: CDR1 LGHDT, CDR2 YNNKEL (reference sequence). CDR3 nucleotide sequence: TGTGCCAGCAGCCAAGGAGGACCCCCTGAAGCTTTCTTT. Translating it yields CASSQGGPPEAFF.

Ten or more counts support this clonotype. The chain employs TRBV12-3 or TRBV12-4 and TRBJ1-3, with 9 positions matching TRBD1. The CDR3 contains 13 residues. Trimming took 8 bases from V and 4 from J; bases not matched to a gene: 3. In DNA, the CDR3 is TGTGCCAGCGGACAGGGGCCAGGAAACACCATATATTTT. As protein: CASGQGPGNTIYF.

With regard to this clonotype: It may be a read error: a sequence one base away is much more abundant. The J gene is TRBJ1-5, the V gene TRBV2, with 7 positions matching TRBD1. The CDR3 consists of 14 residues. Germline CDR1 is SNHLY and CDR2 is FYNNEI. With V trimmed by 10 bases and J by 3 bases, 9 bases remained unmatched. CDR3 bases: TGTGCCATCAGGGCCAGGGGGGACAATCAGCCCCAGCATTTT. Translation gives CAIRARGDNQPQHF.

This chain links TRBV28 with TRBJ2-3, with unresolved D. V gave up 10 bases and J gave up 6 bases, with 14 bases separating them. In germline, CDR1 is MDHEN, CDR2 SYDVKM. The CDR3 consists of 12 residues. CDR3 amino acids: CATRISTDTQYF. The CDR3 bases are TGTGCCACCCGAATATCAACGGATACGCAGTATTTT.

This clonotype was recorded many times. The V call is TRBV12-3 or TRBV12-4, the J call TRBJ2-1, with unresolved D. This CDR3 has 15 amino acids. With 9 bases removed from V and 4 bases from J, the gap between germline ends came to 19 bases. The DNA for the CDR3 is TGTGCCAGTCACCCCGCGCAGGAGCCTTACAATGAGCAGTTCTTC. This encodes CASHPAQEPYNEQFF.

This clonotype has a count of ten or more. The rearrangement joins TRBV11-2 to TRBJ2-2, with D possibly being TRBD1 or TRBD2 (6 bases each). This CDR3 region has 17 residues. CDR1 is SGHAT and CDR2 is FQNNGV in the germline V gene. Trimming took off 3 bases at V and 2 bases at J, with 16 bases between the two ends. The CDR3 DNA follows: TGTGCCAGCAGCTTGTGGCGTGGGGGGCTAAACACCGGGGAGCTGTTTTTT. It translates to CASSLWRGGLNTGELFF.

This clonotype was counted only a few times. The rearrangement uses TRBV29-1 and TRBJ2-2; 8 nucleotides agree with TRBD2. This CDR3 is built from 15 residues. CDR1 is SQVTM, CDR2 ANQGSEA, per germline. Trimming at V came to 5 bases and at J to 4 bases, leaving 9 bases not matched to a gene. The CDR3, as DNA: TGCAGCGTTCATACCAGCGGGGGACCCACCGGGGAGCTGTTTTTT. Amino acid sequence: CSVHTSGGPTGELFF.

This clonotype has just a few counts. The chain employs TRBV15 and TRBJ2-5; TRBD1 matches 7 bases. Germline CDR1 LNHNV, CDR2 YYDKDF (reference sequence). The CDR3 runs to 13 residues. Trimming cost V 5 bases and J 5 bases; bases outside gene matches: 5. This CDR3 reads CATSLGGAETQYF. CDR3 sequence (DNA): TGTGCCACCAGCCTAGGGGGCGCGGAGACCCAGTACTTC.